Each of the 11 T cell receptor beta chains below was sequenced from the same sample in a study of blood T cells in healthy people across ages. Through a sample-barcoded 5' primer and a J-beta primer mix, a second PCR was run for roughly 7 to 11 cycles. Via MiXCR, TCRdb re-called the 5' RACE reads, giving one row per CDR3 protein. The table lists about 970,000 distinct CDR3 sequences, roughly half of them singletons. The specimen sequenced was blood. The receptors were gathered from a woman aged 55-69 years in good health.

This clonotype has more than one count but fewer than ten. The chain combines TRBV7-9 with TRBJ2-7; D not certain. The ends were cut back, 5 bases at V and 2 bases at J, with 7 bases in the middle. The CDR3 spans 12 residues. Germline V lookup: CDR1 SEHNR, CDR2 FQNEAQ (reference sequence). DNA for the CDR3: TGTGCCAGCAGCCCTAAGGCCTACGAGCAGTACTTC. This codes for CASSPKAYEQYF.

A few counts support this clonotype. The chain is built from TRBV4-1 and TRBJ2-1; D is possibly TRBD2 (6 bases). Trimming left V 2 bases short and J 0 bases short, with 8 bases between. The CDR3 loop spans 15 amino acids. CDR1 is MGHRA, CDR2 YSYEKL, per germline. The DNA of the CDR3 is TGCGCCAGCAGCCAACGGACTAACTCCTACAATGAGCAGTTCTTC. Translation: CASSQRTNSYNEQFF.

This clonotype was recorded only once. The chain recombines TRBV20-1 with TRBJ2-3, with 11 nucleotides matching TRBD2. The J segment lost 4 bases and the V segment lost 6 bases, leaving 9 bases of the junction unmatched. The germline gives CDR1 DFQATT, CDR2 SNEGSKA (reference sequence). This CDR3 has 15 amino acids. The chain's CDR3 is CSAGKLAGESDTQYF. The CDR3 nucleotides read TGCAGTGCCGGGAAACTAGCGGGAGAGTCAGATACGCAGTATTTT.

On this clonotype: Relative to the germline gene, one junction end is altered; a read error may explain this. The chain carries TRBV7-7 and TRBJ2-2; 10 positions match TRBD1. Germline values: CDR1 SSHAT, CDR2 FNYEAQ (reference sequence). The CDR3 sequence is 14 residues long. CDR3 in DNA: TGTGCCAGTTCTCGGGGACAGGGGACCGGGGAGCCGTTTTTT. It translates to CASSRGQGTGEPFF.

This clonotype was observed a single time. CDR3 loop: CASSPSPQAPYEQYF. The CDR3 DNA follows: TGTGCCAGCAGCCCTTCCCCACAGGCTCCCTACGAGCAGTACTTC. This chain joins TRBV7-6 and TRBJ2-7; TRBD1 might be the D (5 bases). V dropped 5 bases and J dropped 2 bases, with 16 bases sitting between them. Germline V gene sequence: CDR1 SGHVS, CDR2 FNYEAQ. The CDR3 runs 15 residues.

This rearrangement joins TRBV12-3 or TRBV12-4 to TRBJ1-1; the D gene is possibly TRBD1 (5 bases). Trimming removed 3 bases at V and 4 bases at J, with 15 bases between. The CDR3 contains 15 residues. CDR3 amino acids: CASSFPEGAGTEAFF. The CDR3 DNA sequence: TGTGCCAGCAGTTTTCCGGAAGGGGCAGGCACTGAAGCTTTCTTT.

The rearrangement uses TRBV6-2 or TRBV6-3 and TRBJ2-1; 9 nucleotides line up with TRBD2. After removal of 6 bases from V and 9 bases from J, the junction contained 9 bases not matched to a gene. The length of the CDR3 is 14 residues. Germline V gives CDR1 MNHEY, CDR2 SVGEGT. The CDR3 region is CASRIAGAGTEQFF. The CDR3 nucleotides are TGTGCCAGCAGGATAGCGGGAGCGGGCACTGAGCAGTTCTTC.

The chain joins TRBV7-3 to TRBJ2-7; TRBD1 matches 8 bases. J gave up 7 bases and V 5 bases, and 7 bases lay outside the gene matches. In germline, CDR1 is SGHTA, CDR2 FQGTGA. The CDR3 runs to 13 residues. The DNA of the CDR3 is TGTGCCAGCAGCCGACAGGGGTCGAGTGAGCAGTACTTC. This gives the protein CASSRQGSSEQYF.

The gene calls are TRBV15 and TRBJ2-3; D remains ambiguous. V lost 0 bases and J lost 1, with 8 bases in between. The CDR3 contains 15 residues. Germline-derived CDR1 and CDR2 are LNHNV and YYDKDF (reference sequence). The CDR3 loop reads CATSRDGLGTDTQYF. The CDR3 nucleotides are TGTGCCACCAGCAGAGATGGGTTGGGCACAGATACGCAGTATTTT.

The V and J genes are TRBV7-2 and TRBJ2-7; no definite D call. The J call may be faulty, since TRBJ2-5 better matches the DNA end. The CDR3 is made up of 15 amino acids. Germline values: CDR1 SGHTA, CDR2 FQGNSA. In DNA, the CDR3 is TGTGCCAGCAGCTTAGGAGGAGCGACTCACGGGACCCAGTACTTC. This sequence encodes CASSLGGATHGTQYF.

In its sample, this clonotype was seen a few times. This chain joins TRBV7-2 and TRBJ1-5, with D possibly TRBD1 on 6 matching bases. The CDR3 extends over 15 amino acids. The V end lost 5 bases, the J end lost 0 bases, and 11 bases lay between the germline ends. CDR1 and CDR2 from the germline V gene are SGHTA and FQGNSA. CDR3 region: CASSAGQNSNQPQHF. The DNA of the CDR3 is TGTGCCAGCAGCGCCGGACAGAATAGCAATCAGCCCCAGCATTTT.